This T cell receptor beta chain is from a study of T-cell memory formation after mild COVID-19. At the level of the study: Most TCR clusters belonged to a single donor. Study-wide results and caveats: Clones from the second wave (peaking day 37) had unconfirmed SARS-CoV-2 specificity. Within pre-infection memory, some responding clones were found, suggesting cross-reactive memory joined.

The CDR3 runs 14 residues. Germline V gene sequence: CDR1 SGHDT, CDR2 YYEEEE. Trimming removed 3 bases from V and 5 bases from J, with 11 bases in between. It was 5'RACE with constant-segment primers that produced the TCR alpha and TCR beta cDNA libraries, which carried sample barcodes and UMIs. TCRdb re-called the 5' RACE reads with MiXCR, one entry per CDR3 protein. This sample has 190,000 or so distinct CDR3 sequences; 20% to 25% occur once, and the top ten carry under 30%. To note about this clonotype: The antigen is undetermined.

The sequence was collected from an adult woman who had mild COVID-19 (a few samples of this study predate the infection). Cell type and time point are not known. The gene calls are TRBV5-6 and TRBJ2-2; a possible D gene is TRBD2 (6 bases). Material: PBMCs or a T cell subset sorted from them (not recorded which). The CDR3 here is CASSSTRGTGELFF. In DNA, the CDR3 is TGTGCCAGCAGCTCGACTAGAGGGACCGGGGAGCTGTTTTTT.